This T cell receptor (beta chain) was captured in a study of cytomegalovirus exposure and HLA in healthy donors. General study results and limits: Across donors, sequencing depth was assumed by presence/absence analyses to be roughly uniform. Available immune exposure information covered CMV serostatus only. Certain sequence variants were highly shared and formed a cluster, and this cluster was likely a sequencing artifact.

The CDR3 runs 15 residues. Germline V gene data show CDR1 as SGHTA and CDR2 as FQGTGA. With 3 bases removed from V and 2 bases from J, the gap between germline ends came to 12 bases. Donors were nominally healthy when sampled, though unrecorded immune exposures were likely. As for this clone: What it recognizes is unknown.

Primers: 60 Vbeta forward and 13 Jbeta reverse. This table comes from immunoSEQ multiplex PCR, and its TCRdb copy is limited to in-frame clones, with some not included. The table lists about 120,000 clones, approximately 72% of them singletons, with approximately 1.5% in the top ten. This TCR came from a man aged 18 to 35 in good health and CMV-seronegative. J is TRBJ2-3 and V is TRBV7-3; weak D call: TRBD2 (6 bases). Sequenced: PBMCs. The CDR3 region is CASSFGSGYTDTQYF. CDR3 in DNA: TGTGCCAGCAGCTTTGGTAGCGGTTACACAGATACGCAGTATTTT.